This T cell receptor (beta chain) comes out of a study of control samples from healthy donors and cancer patients (dated by TCRdb to between 2020 and 2021). The receptor library was made with the immunoSEQ multiplex PCR assay. Sourced from immuneACCESS, this table was stored by TCRdb with only in-frame sequences that have V and J called. A share of the clones is absent; for the studies checked, an unresolved V gene accounts for under half, and the remainder has no known explanation. The sample contains almost 90,000 clones, 85% to 90% of them found a single time. The ten most abundant clones make up approximately 2.1% of the sample. This clone appeared a single time. Its antigen is currently not known. Base qualities are missing; no much larger clone stands one base away. The CDR3 runs 12 residues from the cysteine to the phenylalanine. Here the CDR3 DNA is all that survives: 36 bases in frame from base 1. Trimming costs V 2 bases and J 14 bases, and their ends lie 13 bases apart. For CDR1 and CDR2, the germline V gene lists ENHRY and SYGVKD.

The TCR originated in a woman in her thirties or forties in good health. The sequenced material came from blood. The V and J genes are TRBV10-3 and TRBJ2-4; TRBD1 is a possible D gene, resting on 5 matching bases. The CDR3 region: CAISEGSGSKYF. The DNA sequence follows: TGTGCCATCAGTGAGGGGTCAGGGTCCAAGTACTTC.